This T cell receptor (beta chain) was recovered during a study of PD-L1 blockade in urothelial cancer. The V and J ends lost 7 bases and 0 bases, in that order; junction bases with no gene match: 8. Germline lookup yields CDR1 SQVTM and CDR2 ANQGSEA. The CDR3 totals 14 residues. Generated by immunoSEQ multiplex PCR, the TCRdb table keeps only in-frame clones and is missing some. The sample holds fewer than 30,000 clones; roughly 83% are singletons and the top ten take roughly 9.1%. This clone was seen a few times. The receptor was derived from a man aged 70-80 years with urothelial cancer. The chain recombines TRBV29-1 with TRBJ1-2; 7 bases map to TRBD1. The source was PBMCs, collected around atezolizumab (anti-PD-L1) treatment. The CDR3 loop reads CSGQGDDSNYGYTF. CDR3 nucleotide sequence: TGCAGCGGACAGGGTGACGATTCTAACTATGGCTACACCTTC.